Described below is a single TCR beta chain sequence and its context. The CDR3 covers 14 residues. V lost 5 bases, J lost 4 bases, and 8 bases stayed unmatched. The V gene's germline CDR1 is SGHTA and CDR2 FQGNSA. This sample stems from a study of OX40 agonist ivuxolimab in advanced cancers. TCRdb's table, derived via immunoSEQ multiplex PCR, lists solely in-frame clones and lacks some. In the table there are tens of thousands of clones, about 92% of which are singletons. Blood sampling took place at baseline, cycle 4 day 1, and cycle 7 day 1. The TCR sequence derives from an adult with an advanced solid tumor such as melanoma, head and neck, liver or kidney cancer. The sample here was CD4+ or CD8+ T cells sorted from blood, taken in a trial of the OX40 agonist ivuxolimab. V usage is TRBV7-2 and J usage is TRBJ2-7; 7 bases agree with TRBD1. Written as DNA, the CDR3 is TGTGCCAGCAGCCAGCTACCGACAGGGTACGAGCAGTACTTC. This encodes CASSQLPTGYEQYF.